This T cell receptor beta chain was documented in a study of glioma-infiltrating T cells after dendritic cell vaccination. The immunoSEQ assay amplified TCRB CDR3 from up to about 2 ug DNA. Clones were read by immunoSEQ multiplex PCR, and TCRdb kept only the in-frame ones, dropping some. The sample lists around 37,000 clones, about 80% seen once, with 7.8% in the top ten. Blood PBMC samples: pre-vaccination, two weeks post third vaccination, and at tumor progression. About this clone itself: Its antigen is currently unknown.

CDR1 is LNHDA, CDR2 SQIVND, per germline (reference sequence). The V and J ends lost 4 bases and 2 bases, in that order; junction bases with no gene match: 3. The CDR3 extends over 14 amino acids. Regarding the study as a whole: Patients with more pretreatment TILs had longer time to progression and survival. TCR clonality showed no direct relationship with survival.

This TCR derives from a human donor with glioblastoma. Material: blood, obtained before dendritic cell vaccination. The V call is TRBV19, the J call TRBJ2-3; 7 nucleotides agree with TRBD2. The CDR3 DNA reads as TGTGCCAGTAGTACCGGGGGGACCACAGATACGCAGTATTTT. This codes for CASSTGGTTDTQYF.